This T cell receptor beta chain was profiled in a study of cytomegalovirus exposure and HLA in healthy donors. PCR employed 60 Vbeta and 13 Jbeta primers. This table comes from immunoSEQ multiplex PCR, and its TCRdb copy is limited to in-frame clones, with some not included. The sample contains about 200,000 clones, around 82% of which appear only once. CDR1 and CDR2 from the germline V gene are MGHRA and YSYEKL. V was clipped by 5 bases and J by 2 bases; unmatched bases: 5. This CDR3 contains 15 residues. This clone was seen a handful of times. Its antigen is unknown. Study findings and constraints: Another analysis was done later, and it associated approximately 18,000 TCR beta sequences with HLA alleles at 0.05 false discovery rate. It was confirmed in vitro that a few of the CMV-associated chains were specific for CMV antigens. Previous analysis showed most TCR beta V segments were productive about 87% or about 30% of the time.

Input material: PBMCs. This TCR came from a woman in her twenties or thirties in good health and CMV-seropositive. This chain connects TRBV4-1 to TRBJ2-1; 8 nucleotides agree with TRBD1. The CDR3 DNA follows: TGCGCCAGCAGCACGACAGGGGTGGCCTACAATGAGCAGTTCTTC. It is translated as CASSTTGVAYNEQFF.